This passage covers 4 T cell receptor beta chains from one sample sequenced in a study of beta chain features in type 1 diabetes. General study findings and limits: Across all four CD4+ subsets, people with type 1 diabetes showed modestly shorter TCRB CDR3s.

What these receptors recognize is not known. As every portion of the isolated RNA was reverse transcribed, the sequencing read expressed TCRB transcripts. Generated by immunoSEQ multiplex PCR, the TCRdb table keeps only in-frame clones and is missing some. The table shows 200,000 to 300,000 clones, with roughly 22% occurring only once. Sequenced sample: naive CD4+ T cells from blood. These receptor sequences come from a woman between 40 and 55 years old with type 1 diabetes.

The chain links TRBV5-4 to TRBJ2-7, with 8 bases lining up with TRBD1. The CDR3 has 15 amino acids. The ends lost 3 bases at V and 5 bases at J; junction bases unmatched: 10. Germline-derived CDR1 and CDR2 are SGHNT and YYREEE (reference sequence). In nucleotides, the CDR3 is TGTGCCAGCAGCTCACCTGGGACAGGCCGCGACGAGCAGTACTTC. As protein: CASSSPGTGRDEQYF.

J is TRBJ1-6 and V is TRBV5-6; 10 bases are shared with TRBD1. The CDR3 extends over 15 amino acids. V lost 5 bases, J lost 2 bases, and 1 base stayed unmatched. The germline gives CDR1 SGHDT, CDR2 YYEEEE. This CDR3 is CASRDRGPYNSPLHF. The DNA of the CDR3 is TGTGCCAGCAGAGACAGGGGGCCCTATAATTCACCCCTCCACTTT.

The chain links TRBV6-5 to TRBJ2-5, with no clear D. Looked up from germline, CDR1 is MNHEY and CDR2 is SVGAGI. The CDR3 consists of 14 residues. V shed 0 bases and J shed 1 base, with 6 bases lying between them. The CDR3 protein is CASSYSRSQETQYF. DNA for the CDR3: TGTGCCAGCAGTTACTCTCGGTCCCAAGAGACCCAGTACTTC.

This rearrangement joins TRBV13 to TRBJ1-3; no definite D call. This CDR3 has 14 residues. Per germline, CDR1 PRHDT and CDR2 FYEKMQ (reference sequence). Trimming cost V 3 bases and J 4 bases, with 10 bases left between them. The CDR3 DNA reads TGTGCCAGCAGCTTCCTGAGTTCCGGAAACACCATATATTTT. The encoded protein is CASSFLSSGNTIYF.